The 18 T cell receptor beta chains below all came from one sample that was sequenced in a study of radiotherapy plus CTLA-4 blockade in lung cancer. Produced via immunoSEQ multiplex PCR; TCRdb's table is partial and in-frame only. The sample has about 91,000 clones, around 72% seen once. The specimen was peripheral blood, collected from a patient treated with radiotherapy plus ipilimumab. The receptors were gathered from a human donor with non-small cell lung cancer that progressed on radiotherapy plus ipilimumab.

This clone was counted between two and nine times. The chain has TRBV18 and TRBJ2-1; 8 bases agree with TRBD1. With 5 bases clipped from V and 5 bases from J, the junction kept 2 bases outside the gene matches. Germline V CDR1 and CDR2: KGHSH, LQKENI. The CDR3 loop spans 13 amino acids. CDR3 loop: CASSSGQDNEQFF. The CDR3 DNA sequence: TGTGCCAGCTCATCGGGACAGGACAATGAGCAGTTCTTC.

This rearrangement joins TRBV28 to TRBJ2-3, with 8 positions matching TRBD1. This CDR3 has 14 residues. The V and J ends lost 5 bases and 4 bases, in that order; junction bases with no gene match: 5. CDR1 MDHEN and CDR2 SYDVKM come from the germline V gene. CDR3 region: CASSEGTGADTQYF. The CDR3 DNA follows: TGTGCCAGCAGTGAGGGGACAGGCGCAGATACGCAGTATTTT.

The V gene is TRBV27, the J gene TRBJ2-3; no clear D gene. The V end was cut by 6 bases, the J end by 0 bases, with 13 bases between. Germline V gene lookup returns CDR1 MNHEY and CDR2 SMNVEV (reference sequence). The CDR3 covers 15 residues. The CDR3 loop reads CASRLMGGSTDTQYF. The CDR3 nucleotides read TGTGCCAGCAGGCTAATGGGCGGCAGCACAGATACGCAGTATTTT.

The DNA for the CDR3 is TGCGCCAGCAGCCCTGACAGGGGTTCTGGAAACACCATATATTTT. Translating it yields CASSPDRGSGNTIYF. The chain recombines TRBV5-1 with TRBJ1-3; 8 bases fit TRBD1. The ends lost 4 bases at V and 1 base at J; junction bases unmatched: 4. Germline V gene data show CDR1 as SGHRS and CDR2 as YFSETQ. The CDR3 covers 15 residues.

The V gene is TRBV28, the J gene TRBJ1-2; D gene ambiguous. CDR3 length equals 12 residues. The V end was cut by 6 bases, the J end by 1 base, with 6 bases between. Germline values: CDR1 MDHEN, CDR2 SYDVKM. The CDR3 bases are TGTGCCAGCAGCCCTGATAACTATGGCTACACCTTC. As protein: CASSPDNYGYTF.

This clone is medium-sized within its sample. The rearrangement uses TRBV19 and TRBJ2-2, with D possibly being TRBD2 (6 bases). Germline lookup yields CDR1 LNHDA and CDR2 SQIVND (reference sequence). CDR3 length equals 13 residues. V lost 4 bases and J 3 bases, leaving 6 bases between the germline ends. Here the CDR3 reads CASSRDYTGELFF. The DNA for the CDR3 is TGTGCCAGTAGTAGGGACTACACCGGGGAGCTGTTTTTT.

This chain joins TRBV5-4 and TRBJ2-3; TRBD2 matches 8 bases. The CDR3 spans 14 residues. V trimming: 3 bases; J trimming: 7 bases; junction bases outside the gene matches: 7. The V gene's germline CDR1 is SGHNT and CDR2 YYREEE (reference sequence). CDR3 region: CASSSAGASHTQYF. CDR3 DNA sequence: TGTGCCAGCAGCTCAGCGGGAGCGTCGCATACGCAGTATTTT.

V is TRBV27 and J is TRBJ1-2, with a tentative D call TRBD1 (5 bases). The CDR3 has 14 amino acids. The ends were cut back, 6 bases at V and 3 bases at J, with 14 bases in the middle. In germline, CDR1 is MNHEY, CDR2 SMNVEV (reference sequence). The chain's CDR3 is CASRETWGDYGYTF. As DNA, the CDR3 is TGTGCCAGCAGGGAAACTTGGGGGGACTATGGCTACACCTTC.

This clone was found once. The chain recombines TRBV6-6 with TRBJ2-7, with 10 bases lining up with TRBD1. CDR3 length: 14 amino acids. Trimming at V came to 6 bases and at J to 7 bases, leaving 9 bases not matched to a gene. Germline V gene data show CDR1 as MNHNY and CDR2 as SVGAGI (reference sequence). The CDR3 region is CASRRGQGRGEQYF. The CDR3, as DNA: TGTGCCAGCAGGAGGGGACAGGGGAGGGGGGAGCAGTACTTC.

This clone appeared once. For the CDR3, the DNA is TGTGCCAGCAGTTTGACCCTGGACGGGGGGGAGACCCAGTACTTC. The encoded protein is CASSLTLDGGETQYF. This chain links TRBV6-5 with TRBJ2-5; 7 bases are shared with TRBD2. Germline V gene sequence: CDR1 MNHEY, CDR2 SVGAGI. After removal of 4 bases from V and 5 bases from J, the junction contained 10 bases not matched to a gene. This CDR3 is 15 amino acids long.

The chain carries TRBV11-2 and TRBJ1-3; weak D call: TRBD1 (5 bases). V dropped 5 bases and J dropped 5 bases, with 19 bases sitting between them. This CDR3 spans 16 amino acids. CDR1 and CDR2 from the germline V gene are SGHAT and FQNNGV. CDR3 loop: CASSPPTGGFRNTIYF. DNA of the CDR3: TGTGCCAGCAGCCCCCCTACGGGGGGATTTAGAAACACCATATATTTT.

The chain employs TRBV11-2 and TRBJ1-1; D is ambiguous. Trimming shortened V by 1 base and J by 1 base, and 10 bases separated the two germline ends. The CDR3 is 15 residues long. From germline, CDR1 is SGHAT and CDR2 FQNNGV. The CDR3 is CASSLVLSPNTEAFF. CDR3 DNA: TGTGCCAGCAGCTTAGTGTTGTCGCCGAACACTGAAGCTTTCTTT.

The V call is TRBV4-1, the J call TRBJ1-2; 8 positions agree with TRBD1. The germline CDR1 and CDR2 sequences are MGHRA and YSYEKL. This CDR3 contains 18 residues. Trimming at V came to 3 bases and at J to 5 bases, leaving 17 bases not matched to a gene. This chain's CDR3 is CASSQNPDPGTGNYGYTF. The CDR3 nucleotides are TGCGCCAGCAGCCAGAATCCGGATCCAGGGACAGGAAATTATGGCTACACCTTC.

In this sample, this clone turned up once. The V and J genes are TRBV6-5 and TRBJ2-5, with D hard to call. The V and J ends lost 6 bases and 2 bases respectively, with 10 bases between them. Germline CDR1 is MNHEY and CDR2 is SVGAGI. This CDR3 has 13 amino acids. In DNA, the CDR3 is TGTGCCAGCAGGCGGTCCCGGCAAGAGACCCAGTACTTC. It is translated as CASRRSRQETQYF.

J is TRBJ2-5 and V is TRBV18; D uncertain. This CDR3 comprises 18 residues. Trimming stripped 2 bases from V and 2 bases from J, with 21 bases between. Germline-derived CDR1 and CDR2 are KGHSH and LQKENI. CDR3 bases: TGTGCCAGCTCACCAGTCCGGCCCTACATGGGGTATCAAGAGACCCAGTACTTC. It yields the protein CASSPVRPYMGYQETQYF.

V is TRBV4-1 and J is TRBJ1-1, with D uncertain. V dropped 0 bases and J dropped 0 bases, with 11 bases sitting between them. This CDR3 is 16 amino acids long. Germline V lookup: CDR1 MGHRA, CDR2 YSYEKL. This chain's CDR3 is CASSQEGAVMNTEAFF. CDR3 nucleotide sequence: TGCGCCAGCAGCCAAGAAGGCGCAGTGATGAACACTGAAGCTTTCTTT.

This sequence joins TRBV2 and TRBJ2-5; D tentatively reads TRBD1 or TRBD2 (5 bases each). The CDR3 has 13 residues. CDR1 is SNHLY and CDR2 is FYNNEI in the germline V gene. V lost 7 bases, J lost 7 bases, and 16 bases lay in between. CDR3 sequence reads: CASNRDRDGTQYF. The CDR3 DNA is TGTGCCAGCAACCGGGACCGAGATGGGACCCAGTACTTC. Full variable domain (remainder filled in from reference TRBV2 and TRBJ2-5): EPEVTQTPSHQVTQMGQEVILRCVPISNHLYFYWYRQILGQKVEFLVSFYNNEISEKSEIFDDQFSVERPDGSNFTLKIRSTKLEDSAMYFCASNRDRDGTQYFGPGTRLLVL.

V and J are TRBV12-5 and TRBJ1-1; possibly TRBD1 for D (6 bases). The CDR3 sequence is 13 residues long. V lost 3 bases and J lost 5, with 10 bases in between. Germline V gene lookup returns CDR1 LGHNT and CDR2 FRNRAP. As DNA, the CDR3 is TGTGCTAGTGGTTTTATAGGGGGTACTGAAGCTTTCTTT. This codes for CASGFIGGTEAFF.